This is a list of T cell receptor beta chains from one sample in a study of cytomegalovirus exposure and HLA in healthy donors. Clones were read by immunoSEQ multiplex PCR, and TCRdb kept only the in-frame ones, dropping some. This sample has about 200,000 clones, with about four fifths found just once. The source material was PBMCs. The receptors come from a woman between 18 and 30 years old in good health and CMV-seronegative. CDR3s include the opening cysteine and the closing phenylalanine or tryptophan. D genes are given only for firm matches. For some rows the clone size is stated as once, few or many, or as a class when expanded; others skip it.

D gene	V gene	clone size	J gene	CDR3 length	CDR3 protein	CDR3 DNA
NA	TRBV7-6	NA	TRBJ2-1	18	CASSLAFLMERVYNEQFF	TGTGCCAGCAGCTTAGCTTTCTTGATGGAGAGGGTCTACAATGAGCAGTTCTTC
NA	TRBV19	NA	TRBJ2-3	16	CASSTMDGSSTDTQYF	TGTGCCAGTAGTACCATGGACGGGAGTAGCACAGATACGCAGTATTTT
NA	TRBV5-4	NA	TRBJ2-5	15	CASSFGSGIQETQYF	TGTGCCAGCAGCTTTGGGAGCGGAATCCAAGAGACCCAGTACTTC
NA	TRBV6-5	NA	TRBJ1-4	14	CASSSDWSREKLFF	TGTGCCAGCAGTTCGGACTGGTCTAGGGAAAAACTGTTTTTT
TRBD2	TRBV6-1	NA	TRBJ2-1	21	CASSELAGGPRTFPLTVEQFF	TGTGCCAGCAGTGAACTAGCGGGAGGGCCTCGAACTTTTCCCCTTACGGTTGAGCAGTTCTTC
NA	TRBV28	NA	TRBJ2-7	16	CASSLRRALSSYEQYF	TGTGCCAGCAGTTTACGGAGGGCGTTAAGCTCCTACGAGCAGTACTTC
NA	TRBV27	NA	TRBJ1-2	14	CASGGQKPNYGYTF	TGTGCCAGTGGAGGACAGAAGCCCAACTATGGCTACACCTTC
NA	TRBV7-9	few	TRBJ2-5	14	CSSSLGGNLETQYF	TGTTCCAGCAGCTTAGGAGGGAATTTAGAGACCCAGTACTTC
NA	TRBV30	NA	TRBJ1-2	13	CAWRGHRDYGYTF	TGTGCCTGGAGAGGGCACAGGGACTATGGCTACACCTTC
NA	TRBV19	NA	TRBJ1-2	14	CASSTEQGRGGYTF	TGTGCCAGTAGTACGGAACAGGGTCGCGGGGGCTACACCTTC
TRBD2	TRBV28	NA	TRBJ2-1	15	CASSLGTSGNLEQFF	TGTGCCAGCAGTCTCGGGACTAGCGGGAACTTGGAGCAGTTCTTC
NA	TRBV7-2	NA	TRBJ1-5	16	CASSLDRGHSNQPQHF	TGTGCCAGCAGCTTAGACCGAGGCCATAGCAATCAGCCCCAGCATTTT
NA	TRBV27	few	TRBJ1-2	12	CASSLAGDGYTF	TGTGCCAGCAGTTTAGCGGGGGATGGCTACACCTTC
TRBD2	TRBV4-3	NA	TRBJ2-7	16	CASSQDQLAETYEQYF	TGCGCCAGCAGCCAAGATCAACTAGCGGAAACATACGAGCAGTACTTC
TRBD1	TRBV5-6	few	TRBJ1-1	14	CASSHGQGYTEAFF	TGTGCCAGCAGCCACGGACAGGGGTACACTGAAGCTTTCTTT
TRBD2	TRBV4-2	NA	TRBJ2-1	17	CASSQESRGTNYNEQFF	TGTGCCAGCAGCCAAGAAAGTCGTGGGACTAACTACAATGAGCAGTTCTTC
NA	TRBV30	NA	TRBJ2-1	15	CAWSSRSGTYNEQFF	TGTGCCTGGAGTTCAAGATCGGGTACCTACAATGAGCAGTTCTTC
NA	TRBV28	NA	TRBJ1-1	13	CASSLRGSTEAFF	TGTGCCAGCAGTTTACGGGGGTCCACTGAAGCTTTCTTT
NA	TRBV5-1	NA	TRBJ1-1	13	CASSLGPGTEAFF	TGCGCCAGCAGCTTAGGTCCGGGCACTGAAGCTTTCTTT
NA	TRBV5-1	NA	TRBJ1-3	15	CASSPGPRAGNTIYF	TGCGCCAGCAGCCCAGGTCCGAGGGCTGGAAACACCATATATTTT
TRBD1	TRBV18	NA	TRBJ1-1	12	CASSLQGTEAFF	TGTGCCAGCTCACTACAGGGGACTGAAGCTTTCTTT
NA	TRBV7-9	NA	TRBJ2-6	15	CSSSPSIQGANVLTF	TGTTCCAGCAGCCCAAGTATTCAGGGGGCCAACGTCCTGACTTTC
TRBD1	TRBV5-1	NA	TRBJ1-1	14	CASSLARGLTEAFF	TGCGCCAGCAGCTTGGCCAGGGGGCTCACTGAAGCTTTCTTT
NA	TRBV12-2	NA	TRBJ2-5	18	CASRLAPPAGGRQETQYF	TGTGCAAGTCGCTTAGCCCCCCCAGCGGGAGGCAGACAAGAGACCCAGTACTTC
NA	TRBV5-6	NA	TRBJ2-7	14	CASSSEGSSYEQYF	TGTGCCAGCAGCTCGGAGGGGAGCTCCTACGAGCAGTACTTC
TRBD2	TRBV5-1	NA	TRBJ2-1	15	CASSTGGLELDEQFF	TGCGCCAGCAGTACGGGGGGACTAGAGCTCGATGAGCAGTTCTTC
TRBD1	TRBV11-2	few	TRBJ1-1	15	CASSLDRGRNSEAFF	TGTGCCAGCAGCTTGGACAGGGGGCGTAACTCTGAAGCTTTCTTT
TRBD1	TRBV19	once	TRBJ1-1	15	CASTLSYRGYTEAFF	TGTGCCAGTACCCTAAGCTACAGGGGCTACACTGAAGCTTTCTTT
NA	TRBV5-6	NA	TRBJ2-3	14	CASSLVAGTDTQYF	TGTGCCAGCAGCTTGGTGGCGGGTACGGATACGCAGTATTTT
TRBD2	TRBV18	NA	TRBJ2-1	14	CASSPGLAENEQFF	TGTGCCAGCTCACCCGGACTAGCGGAGAATGAGCAGTTCTTC
NA	TRBV16	once	TRBJ2-1	13	CASSHPDRNEQFF	TGTGCCAGCAGCCATCCCGACAGGAATGAGCAGTTCTTC
NA	TRBV9	NA	TRBJ2-1	13	CAIGVSSYNEQFF	TGTGCCATCGGGGTCAGCTCCTACAATGAGCAGTTCTTC
TRBD1	TRBV10-1	NA	TRBJ2-2	16	CASSEGGDRGIGELFF	TGCGCCAGCAGTGAGGGGGGGGACAGGGGAATCGGGGAGCTGTTTTTT
NA	TRBV2	NA	TRBJ2-3	15	CASRSLEGGTDTQYF	TGTGCCAGCAGGAGTTTGGAGGGAGGTACAGATACGCAGTATTTT
TRBD2	TRBV27	NA	TRBJ2-3	16	CASSLSGGRVTDTQYF	TGTGCCAGCAGTTTATCGGGCGGGAGGGTCACAGATACGCAGTATTTT
NA	TRBV5-1	NA	TRBJ2-5	16	CASSLSWGFTAETQYF	TGCGCCAGCAGCTTGAGCTGGGGCTTCACAGCGGAGACCCAGTACTTC
NA	TRBV9	NA	TRBJ2-1	13	CASSVFVEDEQFF	TGTGCCAGCAGCGTATTTGTCGAGGATGAGCAGTTCTTC
TRBD1	TRBV27	NA	TRBJ1-3	14	CASSQTGSGNTIYF	TGTGCCAGCAGTCAGACAGGGTCCGGAAACACCATATATTTT
NA	TRBV9	NA	TRBJ2-2	17	CASSVGATSFNTGELFF	TGTGCCAGCAGCGTTGGGGCCACCTCATTTAACACCGGGGAGCTGTTTTTT
TRBD2	TRBV4-2	NA	TRBJ2-1	16	CASSFAGDYSYNEQFF	TGTGCCAGCAGCTTCGCCGGGGACTACTCCTACAATGAGCAGTTCTTC